There are many counts of the clone carrying this T cell receptor beta chain. The antigen is undetermined. These data are taken from a study of response to subunit inactivated influenza vaccine. Study observations and caveats: Only a handful of new T cells, the authors suggested, are recruited with each seasonal influenza vaccination.

Each CDR3 protein is one row after TCRdb ran MiXCR on the RT-PCR reads. The sample lists hundreds of thousands of distinct CDR3 sequences, about a fifth seen once, with approximately 11% in the top ten. The sample in question was PBMCs from blood, obtained less than 6 days after vaccination. The TCR was taken from a man aged 50 to 59 who received an inactivated influenza vaccine.

The CDR3 coding sequence is TGCGCCAGCAGCATGGGGTACAATGAGCAGTTCTTC. Its protein is CASSMGYNEQFF. J is TRBJ2-1 and V is TRBV5-1, with D unresolved. CDR1 SGHRS and CDR2 YFSETQ come from the germline V gene. The ends were cut back, 4 bases at V and 4 bases at J, with 6 bases in the middle. The CDR3 runs 12 residues.